Following are 9 T cell receptor beta chains from one sample sequenced in a study of shared clonotypes between healthy human individuals. TCRdb's copy holds only in-frame clones and misses some; the assay was immunoSEQ multiplex PCR. This table holds about half a million clones, 60% to 80% found once. The sample consisted of PBMCs. All receptors come from a woman in her thirties or forties in good health. Some clones in this sample may be carry-over from other donors' samples.

As DNA, the CDR3 is TGTGCCAGCAGCTTGGGTTGGGAGACCCAGTACTTC. It specifies CASSLGWETQYF. The chain employs TRBV7-6 and TRBJ2-5, with unresolved D. Trimming pared 3 bases from V and 5 bases from J, leaving 7 bases between. This CDR3 is 12 amino acids long. Germline CDR1 and CDR2: SGHVS and FNYEAQ.

The CDR3 DNA sequence: TGTGCCACCAGCAGAGACAGGGGGACATGGACCCAGTACTTC. Translating gives CATSRDRGTWTQYF. This rearrangement joins TRBV15 to TRBJ2-5; 7 positions agree with TRBD1. Germline loops: CDR1 LNHNV, CDR2 YYDKDF (reference sequence). CDR3 size: 14 residues. V was clipped by 0 bases and J by 7 bases; unmatched bases: 5.

The gene calls are TRBV27 and TRBJ1-1, with 7 bases that match TRBD1. Trimming cost V 5 bases and J 0 bases; bases outside gene matches: 6. The CDR3 contains 15 residues. CDR1 and CDR2 from the germline V gene are MNHEY and SMNVEV (reference sequence). Written as DNA, the CDR3 is TGTGCCAGCAGTATACACAGGGGCCTGAACACTGAAGCTTTCTTT. As protein: CASSIHRGLNTEAFF.

The chain links TRBV6-1 to TRBJ1-1; 7 nucleotides line up with TRBD1. V lost 3 bases, J lost 3 bases, and 4 bases stayed unmatched. The CDR3 totals 14 residues. Germline loops: CDR1 MNHNS, CDR2 SASEGT. The CDR3 loop reads CASSDLGQDTEAFF. The CDR3 DNA reads TGTGCCAGCAGTGACCTAGGACAGGACACTGAAGCTTTCTTT.

V usage is TRBV7-8 and J usage is TRBJ2-7, with TRBD1 matching over 9 bases. Germline values: CDR1 SGHVS, CDR2 FQNEAQ. The trim removed 8 bases at V and 4 bases at J, leaving 9 bases unmatched. The CDR3 is made up of 14 amino acids. The CDR3 DNA reads as TGTGCCAGCGGCCGGGACAGGGCTATTTACGAGCAGTACTTC. Amino acids: CASGRDRAIYEQYF.

The chain carries TRBV2 and TRBJ2-7, with 10 bases identical to TRBD2. This CDR3 is built from 15 residues. After removal of 1 base from V and 2 bases from J, the junction contained 2 bases not matched to a gene. The germline gives CDR1 SNHLY, CDR2 FYNNEI. CDR3 DNA: TGTGCCAGCAGTGAAGGACTAGCGGGCACCTACGAGCAGTACTTC. Translated, it gives CASSEGLAGTYEQYF. The entire variable domain, with the rest obtained from reference TRBV2 and TRBJ2-7, is as follows: EPEVTQTPSHQVTQMGQEVILRCVPISNHLYFYWYRQILGQKVEFLVSFYNNEISEKSEIFDDQFSVERPDGSNFTLKIRSTKLEDSAMYFCASSEGLAGTYEQYFGPGTRLTVT.

The chain joins TRBV30 to TRBJ1-5, with D tentatively TRBD1 (6 bases). CDR1 is GTSNPN and CDR2 is SVGIG in the germline V gene (reference sequence). V lost 0 bases and J lost 6, with 18 bases in between. This CDR3 is built from 16 residues. This CDR3 reads CAWSVRLGGAGQPQHF. The CDR3 DNA is TGTGCCTGGAGTGTAAGGTTGGGGGGGGCTGGTCAGCCCCAGCATTTT.

Here the CDR3 reads CASSLGLGNEQFF. The CDR3 coding sequence is TGTGCCAGCAGCCTAGGTCTGGGCAATGAGCAGTTCTTC. The V gene is TRBV12-2, the J gene TRBJ2-1; TRBD2 is the table's D call, not checked against the DNA. TRBV12-2 is a known pseudogene. This CDR3 comprises 13 residues.

This clone was counted once. A far larger clone is one nucleotide away, so this likely arose from a read error. The conserved closing phenylalanine or tryptophan is absent in this CDR3, likely reflecting a read error. This chain joins TRBV6-6 and TRBJ2-2; D tentatively fits TRBD1 or TRBD2 (5 bases each). Germline V gene lookup returns CDR1 MNHNY and CDR2 SVGAGI (reference sequence). V lost 6 bases, J lost 3 bases, and 11 bases lay in between. This CDR3 has 14 residues. The CDR3 DNA follows: TGTGCCAGCAGGTCAGGGACGGACACCGGGGAGCTGTTTCTT. The encoded protein is CASRSGTDTGELFL.